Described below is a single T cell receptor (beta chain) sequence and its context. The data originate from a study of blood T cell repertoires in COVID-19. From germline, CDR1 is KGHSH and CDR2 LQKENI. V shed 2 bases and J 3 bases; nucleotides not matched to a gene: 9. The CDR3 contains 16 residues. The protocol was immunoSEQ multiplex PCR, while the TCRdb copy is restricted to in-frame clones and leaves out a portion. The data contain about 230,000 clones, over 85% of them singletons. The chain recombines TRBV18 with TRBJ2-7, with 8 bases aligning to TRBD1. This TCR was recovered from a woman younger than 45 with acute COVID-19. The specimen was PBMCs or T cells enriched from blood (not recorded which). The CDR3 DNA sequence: TGTGCCAGCTCACCAAAAACCGGGACAGGAAACTACGAGCAGTACTTC. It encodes CASSPKTGTGNYEQYF.